This T cell receptor (beta chain) was recorded in a study of Ad26.COV2.S vaccination and SARS-CoV-2 variants. The CDR3 loop spans 14 amino acids. V lost 8 bases, J lost 2 bases, and 6 bases stayed unmatched. In germline, CDR1 is SNHLY, CDR2 FYNNEI. This sample's treatment: 15 to 20 received Ad26.COV2.S at low or high dose, single or two shots; about 5 received placebo; per-sample allocation not given. Sampling took place 63 days after the first vaccine or placebo injection. Using immunoSEQ multiplex PCR, the repertoire was profiled, and TCRdb retains in-frame clones only, with some absent. This repertoire shows about 680,000 clones, about 89% found once; its top ten account for around 1.4%.

The material was peripheral blood, obtained in a trial of Ad26.COV2.S vaccine versus placebo. The source of this sequence is a person between 18 and 65 years old who received the Ad26.COV2.S COVID-19 vaccine or a placebo. The V call is TRBV2, the J call TRBJ2-3, with 8 positions matching TRBD2. The CDR3 region is CASGGGFHTDTQYF. Here the CDR3 DNA reads TGTGCCAGCGGCGGGGGGTTCCACACAGATACGCAGTATTTT. Based on the CDR3 plus reference TRBV2 and TRBJ2-3, the full variable domain is EPEVTQTPSHQVTQMGQEVILRCVPISNHLYFYWYRQILGQKVEFLVSFYNNEISEKSEIFDDQFSVERPDGSNFTLKIRSTKLEDSAMYFCASGGGFHTDTQYFGPGTRLTVL.